The 19 T cell receptor beta chains presented below share a single source sample, sequenced in a study of spatial heterogeneity in lung cancer. As for time point: sample taken at primary tumor resection. A single record per CDR3 protein comes from TCRdb applying MiXCR to the 5' RACE reads. The top ten hold 20% to 25% of the sample, which has 7,000 to 8,500 distinct CDR3 sequences, 9% to 10% seen once. This specimen consisted of normal lung tissue next to the tumor, obtained at surgery. All receptors come from a male donor with early-stage non-small cell lung cancer.

Many counts were recorded for this clonotype. CDR3 in DNA: TGTGCCAGCAGCGCTGGACTAGCGGGAGGCTCCTACAATGAGCAGTTCTTC. It codes for CASSAGLAGGSYNEQFF. The chain combines TRBV9 with TRBJ2-1; TRBD2 agrees at 14 bases. Germline V CDR1 and CDR2: SGDLS, YYNGEE. V shed 3 bases and J 0 bases; nucleotides not matched to a gene: 2. This CDR3 has 17 residues.

By share, this clonotype ranks as medium-sized (0.01 to 0.1%). The chain has TRBV4-1 and TRBJ2-1, with 7 bases identical to TRBD2. The CDR3 contains 16 residues. Trimming took 0 bases from V and 4 from J; bases not matched to a gene: 6. CDR1 MGHRA and CDR2 YSYEKL come from the germline V gene. CDR3 coding DNA: TGCGCCAGCAGCCAAGAGGGGGGGAATCGATACAATGAGCAGTTCTTC. This sequence encodes CASSQEGGNRYNEQFF.

In this sample, this clonotype turned up many times. The chain employs TRBV28 and TRBJ1-2; D not certain. The CDR3 length is 13 residues. CDR1 MDHEN and CDR2 SYDVKM come from the germline V gene. V was cut by 1 base and J by 5 bases, with 8 bases left in between. The CDR3 nucleotides read TGTGCCAGCAGTTTATTCCAGGAGTATGGCTACACCTTC. Its protein product is CASSLFQEYGYTF.

This clonotype was counted at least ten times. This rearrangement joins TRBV7-9 to TRBJ1-2; no firm D call. Germline CDR1 and CDR2: SEHNR and FQNEAQ (reference sequence). The length of the CDR3 is 13 residues. V was clipped by 5 bases and J by 5 bases, with 12 bases between them. Written as DNA, the CDR3 is TGTGCCAGCAGCCCTACAGCTCGTTATGGCTACACCTTC. It codes for CASSPTARYGYTF.

A few counts support this clonotype. The V gene is TRBV5-1, the J gene TRBJ2-4; D unclear. V was trimmed by 4 bases and J by 5 bases, leaving 13 bases between them. The V gene's germline CDR1 is SGHRS and CDR2 YFSETQ. The CDR3 runs to 14 residues. Here the CDR3 reads CASSTGDWENIQYF. The CDR3 nucleotides are TGCGCCAGCAGCACGGGTGATTGGGAAAACATTCAGTACTTC.

Within the sample, this clonotype is medium-sized. The chain combines TRBV6-5 with TRBJ2-7; 9 nucleotides agree with TRBD1. The CDR3 sequence is 15 residues long. Germline-derived CDR1 and CDR2 are MNHEY and SVGAGI. With 6 bases clipped from V and 0 bases from J, the junction kept 6 bases outside the gene matches. The CDR3 DNA reads as TGTGCCAGCAGCTTTAACAGGGGGCGCTCCTACGAGCAGTACTTC. Amino acids: CASSFNRGRSYEQYF.

By proportion, this clonotype is medium-sized (0.01 to 0.1%). This chain uses TRBV6-2 or TRBV6-3 with TRBJ2-6, with a possible D match to TRBD2 (5 bases). This CDR3 is 15 amino acids long. Trimming removed 10 bases from V and 0 bases from J, with 13 bases in between. Germline V gene sequence: CDR1 MNHEY, CDR2 SVGEGT. CDR3 in amino acids: CATSEGVSGANVLTF. The CDR3 DNA sequence: TGTGCCACCTCAGAGGGCGTCTCTGGGGCCAACGTCCTGACTTTC.

This clonotype was found many times. J is TRBJ1-5 and V is TRBV27; no firm D call. The germline V gene has CDR1 MNHEY and CDR2 SMNVEV (reference sequence). V was trimmed by 5 bases and J by 1 base, leaving 12 bases between them. The CDR3 loop spans 15 amino acids. CDR3 protein: CASSPLADSNQPQHF. CDR3 sequence (DNA): TGTGCCAGCAGTCCCCTGGCGGACAGCAATCAGCCCCAGCATTTT.

Many counts were recorded for this clonotype. V and J are TRBV7-9 and TRBJ2-3, with 8 bases matching TRBD2. Germline V lookup: CDR1 SEHNR, CDR2 FQNEAQ (reference sequence). V was clipped by 5 bases and J by 0 bases; unmatched bases: 4. The CDR3 has 15 amino acids. DNA for the CDR3: TGTGCCAGCAGCGCCAGCGGGGGTAGCACAGATACGCAGTATTTT. Encoded protein: CASSASGGSTDTQYF.

This clonotype was observed many times. This sequence joins TRBV9 and TRBJ2-1; 10 bases align to TRBD2. The CDR3 extends over 16 amino acids. CDR1 and CDR2 (germline): SGDLS, YYNGEE. With V trimmed by 2 bases and J by 0 bases, 2 bases remained unmatched. CDR3 bases: TGTGCCAGCAGCGTTGGACTAGCGGTCTCCTACAATGAGCAGTTCTTC. It is translated as CASSVGLAVSYNEQFF.

This clonotype was counted ten times or more. The chain carries TRBV7-2 and TRBJ1-1; D gene ambiguous. Between the trimmed V and J ends, which lost 1 base and 5 bases, there was a span of 8 bases. The germline gives CDR1 SGHTA, CDR2 FQGNSA. The CDR3 length is 13 residues. CDR3 nucleotides: TGTGCCAGCAGCTTAGGGGAGGGTACTGAAGCTTTCTTT. Its translation is CASSLGEGTEAFF.

By share, this clonotype counts as medium-sized. The chain combines TRBV4-2 with TRBJ1-5; maybe TRBD1 (5 bases). Germline values: CDR1 LGHNA, CDR2 YNFKEQ. V gave up 1 base and J gave up 4 bases, with 14 bases separating them. The CDR3 has 16 residues. Here the CDR3 reads CASSQGVQGGNQPQHF. The CDR3 nucleotides read TGTGCCAGCAGCCAAGGAGTCCAGGGAGGAAATCAGCCCCAGCATTTT.

In its sample, this clonotype was seen many times. The J gene is TRBJ1-3, the V gene TRBV6-2 or TRBV6-3; D remains ambiguous. The V end was cut by 2 bases, the J end by 4 bases, with 9 bases between. There are 14 residues in the CDR3. Germline V gene data show CDR1 as MNHEY and CDR2 as SVGEGT. DNA of the CDR3: TGTGCCAGCAGTTACGGCAACCACGGAAACACCATATATTTT. Translating it yields CASSYGNHGNTIYF.

There are many counts of this clonotype. The V gene is TRBV5-5, the J gene TRBJ1-1; the D gene is possibly TRBD1 (6 bases). This CDR3 contains 15 residues. Trimming cost V 2 bases and J 3 bases, with 14 bases left between them. Germline V lookup: CDR1 SGHKS, CDR2 YYEKEE (reference sequence). CDR3 nucleotides: TGTGCCAGCAGCTTTTTTCAGGGGTCGGACACTGAAGCTTTCTTT. Translation gives CASSFFQGSDTEAFF.

This clonotype was counted ten times or more. The rearrangement uses TRBV28 and TRBJ2-3; 15 bases align to TRBD2. The CDR3 loop spans 16 amino acids. Trimming cost V 2 bases and J 4 bases; bases outside gene matches: 1. Per the germline V gene, CDR1 is MDHEN and CDR2 is SYDVKM. The CDR3 protein is CASSLGTSGRPDTQYF. The CDR3 nucleotides read TGTGCCAGCAGTTTAGGGACTAGCGGGAGGCCAGATACGCAGTATTTT.

The V call is TRBV7-8, the J call TRBJ2-5; 8 positions agree with TRBD2. This CDR3 has 16 residues. The germline V gene encodes CDR1 SGHVS and CDR2 FQNEAQ. V gave up 1 base and J gave up 2 bases; unmatched junction bases: 6. CDR3 bases: TGTGCCAGCAGCTTAGGCGGGGGGCCCGGGCAAGAGACCCAGTACTTC. It encodes CASSLGGGPGQETQYF.

This clonotype has ten or more counts. V usage is TRBV30 and J usage is TRBJ2-1; 7 bases match TRBD2. This CDR3 region has 14 residues. The germline gives CDR1 GTSNPN, CDR2 SVGIG (reference sequence). V was pared by 2 bases and J by 9 bases, with 10 bases of the junction left unmatched. The CDR3 bases are TGTGCCTGGAGTTGGGTGGGAGGGCCTGTTGAGCAGTTCTTC. This codes for CAWSWVGGPVEQFF.

Within the sample, this clonotype is medium-sized. This chain joins TRBV27 and TRBJ2-1; 11 bases line up with TRBD2. The CDR3 is 17 amino acids. The V segment lost 10 bases and the J segment 9 bases; nucleotides outside the gene matches: 20. Germline CDR1 reads MNHEY; CDR2 reads SMNVEV (reference sequence). CDR3 nucleotide sequence: TGTGCCACCGTGGGGTTGGTAGCGGGAGGGCTTATACCTGAGCAGTTCTTC. It translates to CATVGLVAGGLIPEQFF.

This clonotype was counted many times. V is TRBV28 and J is TRBJ1-5; no clear D gene. The CDR3 extends over 15 amino acids. The V end lost 6 bases, the J end lost 2 bases, and 14 bases lay between the germline ends. Per germline, CDR1 MDHEN and CDR2 SYDVKM. DNA of the CDR3: TGTGCCAGCAGATCGGACGTCGCGGGCAATCAGCCCCAGCATTTT. It specifies CASRSDVAGNQPQHF. Full variable domain (rest looked up from reference TRBV28 and TRBJ1-5): DVKVTQSSRYLVKRTGEKVFLECVQDMDHENMFWYRQDPGLGLRLIYFSYDVKMKEKGDIPEGYSVSREKKERFSLILESASTNQTSMYLCASRSDVAGNQPQHFGDGTRLSIL.